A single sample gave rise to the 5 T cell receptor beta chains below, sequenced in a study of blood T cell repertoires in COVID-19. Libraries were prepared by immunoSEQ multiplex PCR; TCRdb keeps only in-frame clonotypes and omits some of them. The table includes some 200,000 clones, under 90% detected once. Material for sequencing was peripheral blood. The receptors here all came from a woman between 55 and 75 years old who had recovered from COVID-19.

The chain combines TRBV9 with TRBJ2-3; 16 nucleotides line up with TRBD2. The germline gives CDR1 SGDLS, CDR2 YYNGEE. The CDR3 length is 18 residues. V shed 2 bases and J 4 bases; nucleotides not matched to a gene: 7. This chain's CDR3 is CASSVGTSGGAGADTQYF. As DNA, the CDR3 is TGTGCCAGCAGCGTCGGGACTAGCGGGGGGGCCGGTGCAGATACGCAGTATTTT.

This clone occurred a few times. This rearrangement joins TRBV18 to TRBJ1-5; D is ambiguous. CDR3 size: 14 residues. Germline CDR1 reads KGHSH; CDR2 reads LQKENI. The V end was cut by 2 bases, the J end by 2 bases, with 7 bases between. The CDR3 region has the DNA TGTGCCAGCTCACCAGAGCCGGGCAATCAGCCCCAGCATTTT. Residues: CASSPEPGNQPQHF. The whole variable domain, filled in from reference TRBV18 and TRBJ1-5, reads NAGVMQNPRHLVRRRGQEARLRCSPMKGHSHVYWYRQLPEEGLKFMVYLQKENIIDESGMPKERFSAEFPKEGPSILRIQQVVRGDSAAYFCASSPEPGNQPQHFGDGTRLSIL.

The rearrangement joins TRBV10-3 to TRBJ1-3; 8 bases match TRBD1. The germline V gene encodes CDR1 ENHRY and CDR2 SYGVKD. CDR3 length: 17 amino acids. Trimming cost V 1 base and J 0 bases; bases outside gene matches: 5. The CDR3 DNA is TGTGCCATCAGTGAGTGGGGACAGGCGCGCTCTGGAAACACCATATATTTT. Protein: CAISEWGQARSGNTIYF.

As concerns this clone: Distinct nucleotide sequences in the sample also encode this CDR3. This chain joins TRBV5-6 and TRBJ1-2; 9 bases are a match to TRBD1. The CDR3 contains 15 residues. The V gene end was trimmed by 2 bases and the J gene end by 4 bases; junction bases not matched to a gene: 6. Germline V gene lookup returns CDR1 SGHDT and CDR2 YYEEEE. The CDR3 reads CASSLPGQGAYGYTF. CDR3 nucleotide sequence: TGTGCCAGCAGCTTACCGGGACAGGGCGCCTATGGCTACACCTTC.

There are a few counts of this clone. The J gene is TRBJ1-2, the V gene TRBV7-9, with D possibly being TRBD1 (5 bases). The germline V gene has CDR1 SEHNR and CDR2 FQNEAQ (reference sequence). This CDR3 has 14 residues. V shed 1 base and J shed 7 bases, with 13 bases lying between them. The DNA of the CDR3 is TGTGCCAGCAGCTTAGAAACTCAGGGTCTTGGCTACACCTTC. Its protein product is CASSLETQGLGYTF.